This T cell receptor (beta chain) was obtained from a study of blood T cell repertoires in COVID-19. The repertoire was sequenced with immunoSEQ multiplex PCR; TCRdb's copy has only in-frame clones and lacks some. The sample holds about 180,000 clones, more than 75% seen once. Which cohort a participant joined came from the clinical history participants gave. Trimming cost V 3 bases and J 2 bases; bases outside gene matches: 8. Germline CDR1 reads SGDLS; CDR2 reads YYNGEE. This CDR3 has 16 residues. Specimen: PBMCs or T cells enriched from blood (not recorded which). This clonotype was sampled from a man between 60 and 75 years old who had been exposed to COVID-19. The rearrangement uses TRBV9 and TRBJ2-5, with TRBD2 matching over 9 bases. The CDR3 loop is CASSAGALAGQETQYF. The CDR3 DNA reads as TGTGCCAGCAGCGCCGGAGCTCTAGCGGGACAAGAGACCCAGTACTTC.